The 3 T cell receptor beta chains in this list originate from one sample, sequenced in a study of CD8+CD57+ T cells in acquired aplastic anemia. Genomic DNA provided the template from which TCR beta VDJ and CDR3 profiles were obtained. TCRdb fed the reads into MiXCR, producing one record per CDR3 protein. The sample consists of 400,000 to 500,000 distinct CDR3 sequences, 60% to 80% of them appearing once. Sequencing was done on a sample of sorted CD4+, CD8+, or CD8+CD57+ T cells (not recorded which) from PBMCs. These receptors were obtained from a human donor in good health, serving as a control.

V is TRBV20-1 and J is TRBJ1-5; no definite D call. This CDR3 has 15 residues. Trimming took off 0 bases at V and 3 bases at J, with 12 bases between the two ends. Per the germline V gene, CDR1 is DFQATT and CDR2 is SNEGSKA (reference sequence). Here the CDR3 DNA reads TGCAGTGCTAGAGACGGAGGGAATCCCAATCAGCCCCAGCATTTT. It translates to CSARDGGNPNQPQHF.

The chain uses TRBV9 and TRBJ2-7, with TRBD1 as a possible D gene (5 bases). The ends were cut back, 1 base at V and 2 bases at J, with 16 bases in the middle. The germline V gene encodes CDR1 SGDLS and CDR2 YYNGEE. The CDR3 totals 16 residues. The CDR3 DNA sequence: TGTGCCAGCAGCGTACAATCCCGTGACAGTCCCTACGAGCAGTACTTC. Protein: CASSVQSRDSPYEQYF. Looking up the rest from reference TRBV9 and TRBJ2-7 gives the full variable domain: DSGVTQTPKHLITATGQRVTLRCSPRSGDLSVYWYQQSLDQGLQFLIQYYNGEERAKGNILERFSAQQFPDLHSELNLSSLELGDSALYFCASSVQSRDSPYEQYFGPGTRLTVT.

The rearrangement joins TRBV11-1 to TRBJ1-1; D uncertain. Trimming shortened V by 7 bases and J by 9 bases, and 21 bases separated the two germline ends. The length of the CDR3 is 14 residues. CDR1 SGHAT and CDR2 FQDESV come from the germline V gene (reference sequence). The chain's CDR3 is CASTSGARNAKAFF. CDR3 DNA: TGTGCCAGCACCTCCGGTGCTAGGAACGCGAAAGCTTTCTTT.